This paragraph covers one T cell receptor (beta chain) sequence. For the second PCR, which ran for about 7 to 11 cycles, a sample-barcoded 5' primer and a J-beta primer mix were used. Researchers report that a template-switch adaptor with 12 random nucleotides tagged each cDNA molecule. Each sample provided no less than 2.5 million CDR3-containing paired-end reads. TCRdb re-called the 5' RACE reads with MiXCR, one entry per CDR3 protein. Of about 290,000 distinct CDR3 sequences listed, roughly 29% are singletons. The data originate from a study of blood T cells in healthy people across ages. Trimming removed 3 bases from V and 1 base from J, with 7 bases in between. CDR1 SGHKS and CDR2 YYEKEE come from the germline V gene (reference sequence). The CDR3 length is 13 residues. Total RNA was extracted at no less than 5 micrograms per sample.

The receptor was isolated from a woman in her 70s in good health. Sequenced material: blood. The chain joins TRBV5-5 to TRBJ2-5; D unresolved. CDR3 sequence reads: CASSWTIQETQYF. For the CDR3, the DNA is TGTGCCAGCAGCTGGACGATCCAAGAGACCCAGTACTTC.